These 6 T cell receptor beta chains were all obtained from the same sample, sequenced in a study of blood T cell repertoires in COVID-19. Profiling relied on immunoSEQ multiplex PCR, and the TCRdb table lists in-frame clones only, not all of them. In the table there are about 380,000 clones, about 90% of which are singletons. The sample taken for sequencing was PBMCs or T cells enriched from blood (not recorded which). These receptor sequences come from a woman in her thirties who had recovered from COVID-19.

V usage is TRBV28 and J usage is TRBJ2-7; D is possibly TRBD2 (6 bases). CDR3 length equals 14 residues. With 4 bases removed from V and 4 bases from J, the gap between germline ends came to 14 bases. The V gene's germline CDR1 is MDHEN and CDR2 SYDVKM. The CDR3 is CASSSAGTAYEQYF. CDR3 DNA sequence: TGTGCCAGCAGTTCGGCCGGGACTGCTTACGAGCAGTACTTC.

The chain is built from TRBV29-1 and TRBJ1-4; 8 bases align to TRBD1. In germline, CDR1 is SQVTM, CDR2 ANQGSEA. Trimming took 4 bases from V and 3 from J; bases not matched to a gene: 7. This CDR3 has 15 residues. Here the CDR3 DNA reads TGCAGCGTTGGCGCCAGGGGGCTATCTAATGAAAAACTGTTTTTT. Translating it yields CSVGARGLSNEKLFF.

Here the CDR3 reads CASSPMTVPTDTQYF. In DNA form, the CDR3 reads TGTGCCAGTAGTCCGATGACAGTCCCCACAGATACGCAGTATTTT. The chain uses TRBV19 and TRBJ2-3; perhaps TRBD1 as D (5 bases). Germline assignment: CDR1 LNHDA and CDR2 SQIVND (reference sequence). This CDR3 has 15 residues. Trimming took 5 bases from V and 2 from J, leaving 14 bases between them.

This chain connects TRBV7-9 to TRBJ1-2, with D hard to call. Trimming took 5 bases from V and 4 from J, leaving 11 bases between them. The germline CDR1 and CDR2 sequences are SEHNR and FQNEAQ (reference sequence). The CDR3 sequence is 13 residues long. CDR3 loop: CASSLDEVYGYTF. DNA for the CDR3: TGTGCCAGCAGCCTAGACGAGGTCTATGGCTACACCTTC.

The chain recombines TRBV7-9 with TRBJ1-4, with a weak D call TRBD1 (5 bases). V shed 3 bases and J shed 7 bases, with 18 bases lying between them. In germline, CDR1 is SEHNR, CDR2 FQNEAQ (reference sequence). This CDR3 is 16 amino acids long. The CDR3 sequence: CASSLWLGEAGEKLFF. The CDR3, as DNA: TGTGCCAGCAGCTTGTGGTTAGGGGAGGCTGGTGAAAAACTGTTTTTT.

The chain combines TRBV6-5 with TRBJ1-2; possibly TRBD1 for D (5 bases). The CDR3 spans 14 residues. Germline V gene data show CDR1 as MNHEY and CDR2 as SVGAGI. Between the trimmed V and J ends, which lost 2 bases and 7 bases, there was a span of 14 bases. The CDR3 spells CASSYAREYSGYTF. CDR3 bases: TGTGCCAGCAGTTACGCCAGGGAATATAGTGGCTACACCTTC.